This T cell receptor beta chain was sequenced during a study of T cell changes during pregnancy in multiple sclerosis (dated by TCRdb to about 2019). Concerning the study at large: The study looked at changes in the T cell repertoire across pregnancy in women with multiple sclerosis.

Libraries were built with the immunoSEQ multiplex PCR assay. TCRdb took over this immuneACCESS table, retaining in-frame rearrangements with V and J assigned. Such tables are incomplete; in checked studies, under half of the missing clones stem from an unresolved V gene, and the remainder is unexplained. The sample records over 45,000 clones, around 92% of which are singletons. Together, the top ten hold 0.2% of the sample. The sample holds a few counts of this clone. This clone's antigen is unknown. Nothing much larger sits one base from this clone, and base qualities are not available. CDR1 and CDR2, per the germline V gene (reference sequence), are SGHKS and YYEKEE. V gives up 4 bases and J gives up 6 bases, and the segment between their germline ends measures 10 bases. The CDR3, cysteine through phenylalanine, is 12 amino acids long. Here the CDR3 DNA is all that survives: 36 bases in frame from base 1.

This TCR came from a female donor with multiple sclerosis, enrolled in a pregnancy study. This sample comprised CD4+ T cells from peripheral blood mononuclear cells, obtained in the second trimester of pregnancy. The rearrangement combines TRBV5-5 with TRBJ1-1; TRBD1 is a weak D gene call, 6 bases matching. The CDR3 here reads CASSQGSPEAFF. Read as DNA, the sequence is TGTGCCAGCAGCCAGGGGTCGCCTGAAGCTTTCTTT.